Below, 29 T cell receptor beta chains from the same sample are listed, as sequenced in a study of T-cell memory formation after mild COVID-19. Each CDR3 protein gets one entry after TCRdb re-called the 5' RACE reads with MiXCR. The table shows around 83,000 distinct CDR3 sequences, with around 25% occurring only once. Sequencing used PBMCs or a T cell subset sorted from them (not recorded which). The receptors were gathered from a man aged 18 to 29 who had mild COVID-19 (a few samples of this study predate the infection). Cell type and time point are not known.

This clonotype came up a few times. The genes are TRBV27 and TRBJ2-3; D unclear. In germline, CDR1 is MNHEY, CDR2 SMNVEV (reference sequence). V lost 2 bases to trimming and J lost 2 bases, with 11 bases between them. The CDR3 length is 15 residues. CDR3: CASSLLSAATDTQYF. The CDR3 bases are TGTGCCAGCAGTTTACTGTCGGCTGCCACAGATACGCAGTATTTT.

The chain links TRBV6-1 to TRBJ2-7; perhaps TRBD2 as D (5 bases). Germline-derived CDR1 and CDR2 are MNHNS and SASEGT. The CDR3 consists of 14 residues. With 5 bases removed from V and 2 bases from J, the gap between germline ends came to 13 bases. CDR3 nucleotides: TGTGCCAGCAGTAAAGGACTGGTAACCTACGAGCAGTACTTC. It yields the protein CASSKGLVTYEQYF.

DNA of the CDR3: TGCGCCAGCAGCCAAGAGGGAGTTACTGAAGCTTTCTTT. This sequence encodes CASSQEGVTEAFF. J is TRBJ1-1 and V is TRBV4-3; D remains ambiguous. Germline CDR1 LGHNA, CDR2 YSLEER. The length of the CDR3 is 13 residues. Trimming shortened V by 0 bases and J by 5 bases, and 7 bases separated the two germline ends.

The chain couples TRBV29-1 to TRBJ2-6; D gene ambiguous. The V gene lost 5 bases and the J gene lost 0 bases, with 11 bases spanning the gap. This CDR3 spans 15 amino acids. Germline lookup yields CDR1 SQVTM and CDR2 ANQGSEA. The CDR3 bases are TGCAGCGTTCTCGAGTCCCTCTCTGGGGCCAACGTCCTGACTTTC. Its protein is CSVLESLSGANVLTF.

This rearrangement joins TRBV7-3 to TRBJ2-3, with D maybe TRBD2 (6 bases). This CDR3 is built from 14 residues. Germline V gene lookup returns CDR1 SGHTA and CDR2 FQGTGA. The V end was cut by 2 bases, the J end by 4 bases, with 10 bases between. The CDR3 spells CASSLFSSADTQYF. DNA for the CDR3: TGTGCCAGCAGCTTATTCTCTAGCGCAGATACGCAGTATTTT.

This clonotype showed up just a few times. CDR3 sequence (DNA): TGTGCCAGCAGCGGAGGAGTTTTCCAAGAGACCCAGTACTTC. Its protein product is CASSGGVFQETQYF. This rearrangement joins TRBV9 to TRBJ2-5; no firm D call. Germline CDR1 SGDLS, CDR2 YYNGEE. V was pared by 3 bases and J by 1 base, with 10 bases between. The CDR3 has 14 amino acids. Full variable domain (rest looked up from reference TRBV9 and TRBJ2-5): DSGVTQTPKHLITATGQRVTLRCSPRSGDLSVYWYQQSLDQGLQFLIQYYNGEERAKGNILERFSAQQFPDLHSELNLSSLELGDSALYFCASSGGVFQETQYFGPGTRLLVL.

This sequence joins TRBV18 and TRBJ2-2, with 13 bases fitting TRBD2. Germline CDR1 and CDR2: KGHSH and LQKENI. J gave up 2 bases and V 2 bases, and 5 bases lay outside the gene matches. The CDR3 runs 18 residues. DNA of the CDR3: TGTGCCAGCTCACCATGGACTAGCGGGGGCCCCAACACCGGGGAGCTGTTTTTT. It yields the protein CASSPWTSGGPNTGELFF.

V gene TRBV29-1 combines with J gene TRBJ2-1; 8 positions match TRBD1. Per the germline V gene, CDR1 is SQVTM and CDR2 is ANQGSEA. The V gene end was trimmed by 3 bases and the J gene end by 5 bases; junction bases not matched to a gene: 3. This CDR3 contains 13 residues. Here the CDR3 DNA reads TGCAGCGTTGAGGACAGGGTAAACAATGAGCAGTTCTTC. Protein: CSVEDRVNNEQFF.

V and J are TRBV12-5 and TRBJ1-5, with 7 bases that match TRBD1. The trim removed 6 bases at V and 0 bases at J, leaving 5 bases unmatched. CDR1 and CDR2 (germline): LGHNT, FRNRAP. This CDR3 comprises 15 residues. Written as DNA, the CDR3 is TGTGCTAGTGGAAAAGGGGGCTATAGCAATCAGCCCCAGCATTTT. This translates into CASGKGGYSNQPQHF.

V is TRBV4-3 and J is TRBJ2-1, with D tentatively TRBD2 (6 bases). Per germline, CDR1 LGHNA and CDR2 YSLEER. V was trimmed by 1 base and J by 5 bases, leaving 18 bases between them. The CDR3 covers 17 residues. The CDR3 here is CASSQGGGEGYNNEQFF. The CDR3 nucleotides read TGCGCCAGCAGCCAAGGGGGAGGAGAAGGTTACAACAATGAGCAGTTCTTC.

The chain uses TRBV12-3 or TRBV12-4 and TRBJ2-5; D is unclear. Trimming removed 7 bases from V and 4 bases from J, with 10 bases in between. The CDR3 length is 12 residues. For the CDR3, the DNA is TGTGCCAGCACCCCTTCCCTAGAGACCCAGTACTTC. As protein: CASTPSLETQYF.

The chain recombines TRBV5-6 with TRBJ2-7; 10 bases are a match to TRBD2. CDR1 is SGHDT, CDR2 YYEEEE, per germline. The CDR3 consists of 13 residues. J was trimmed by 5 bases and V by 4 bases; bases with no gene match: 3. CDR3 DNA: TGTGCCAGCAGCGGTCTAGCGGGAGACGAGCAGTACGTC. Translation: CASSGLAGDEQYV.

This clonotype was recorded a few times. The chain is built from TRBV7-2 and TRBJ2-6; D is ambiguous. The CDR3 extends over 15 amino acids. Trimming shortened V by 5 bases and J by 4 bases, and 12 bases separated the two germline ends. Germline lookup yields CDR1 SGHTA and CDR2 FQGNSA. The CDR3, as DNA: TGTGCCAGCAGCCACCGTGCCCAGGGGGCCAACGTCCTGACTTTC. Residues: CASSHRAQGANVLTF.

This clonotype was observed a few times. The chain carries TRBV6-5 and TRBJ1-2; D gene ambiguous. The CDR3 sequence is 14 residues long. The V end was cut by 0 bases, the J end by 3 bases, with 8 bases between. Looked up from germline, CDR1 is MNHEY and CDR2 is SVGAGI. The CDR3 nucleotides are TGTGCCAGCAGTTACTCCGGCAGACACTATGGCTACACCTTC. This gives the protein CASSYSGRHYGYTF.

This clonotype turned up a few times. The chain carries TRBV7-9 and TRBJ1-1; D ambiguous. The V end lost 5 bases, the J end lost 0 bases, and 7 bases lay between the germline ends. Germline lookup yields CDR1 SEHNR and CDR2 FQNEAQ (reference sequence). There are 13 residues in the CDR3. CDR3 bases: TGTGCCAGCAGCAACGGGCTGAACACTGAAGCTTTCTTT. Translated: CASSNGLNTEAFF.

This clonotype was found a few times. The chain uses TRBV4-2 and TRBJ2-1; TRBD2 agrees at 16 bases. This CDR3 has 18 amino acids. Germline-derived CDR1 and CDR2 are LGHNA and YNFKEQ. V shed 4 bases, J shed 5 bases, and the junction held 8 bases outside the gene matches. CDR3 sequence: CASSLGTSGGALDNEQFF. CDR3 nucleotide sequence: TGTGCCAGCAGCCTAGGGACTAGCGGGGGGGCCCTGGACAATGAGCAGTTCTTC.

The rearrangement links TRBV21-1 to TRBJ2-1; the table's TRBD2 call for D was not verified on the DNA. TRBV21-1 is a pseudogene. This CDR3 region has 14 residues. The DNA for the CDR3 is TGTGCCAGCAGCACGCGGGGAAGGATCGGTGAGCAGTTCTTC. The encoded protein is CASSTRGRIGEQFF.

The gene calls are TRBV5-1 and TRBJ2-2; 12 bases align to TRBD2. This CDR3 contains 18 residues. J gave up 3 bases and V 4 bases, and 10 bases lay outside the gene matches. CDR1 and CDR2 from the germline V gene are SGHRS and YFSETQ. CDR3 region: CASSSGTSGQEDTGELFF. Written as DNA, the CDR3 is TGCGCCAGCAGCAGTGGGACTAGCGGGCAAGAGGACACCGGGGAGCTGTTTTTT.

This clonotype turned up a few times. The chain employs TRBV9 and TRBJ1-2; D unresolved. This CDR3 has 15 residues. Germline V gene data show CDR1 as SGDLS and CDR2 as YYNGEE. Trimming removed 0 bases from V and 4 bases from J, with 13 bases in between. CDR3 amino acids: CASSVAPTTVYGYTF. CDR3 DNA: TGTGCCAGCAGCGTAGCCCCGACGACGGTCTATGGCTACACCTTC.

This clonotype appeared a single time. The V call is TRBV4-2, the J call TRBJ1-1; 7 bases align to TRBD1. In germline, CDR1 is LGHNA, CDR2 YNFKEQ. V gave up 0 bases and J gave up 2 bases; unmatched junction bases: 6. The CDR3 consists of 16 residues. CDR3 sequence: CASSQEIAGGNTEAFF. The CDR3 coding sequence is TGTGCCAGCAGCCAAGAAATCGCAGGGGGAAACACTGAAGCTTTCTTT.

This clonotype has only a few counts. V is TRBV4-1 and J is TRBJ1-6; tentative D call: TRBD1 (6 bases). Trimming removed 1 base at V and 4 bases at J, with 20 bases between. This CDR3 is 19 amino acids long. From germline, CDR1 is MGHRA and CDR2 YSYEKL. The CDR3 DNA reads TGCGCCAGCAGCCAAGTGGCGGGGGCGGGGACTGGTTATAATTCACCCCTCCACTTT. Translated: CASSQVAGAGTGYNSPLHF.

This clonotype was seen more than once but under ten times. This chain connects TRBV2 to TRBJ2-7; D is perhaps TRBD2 (5 bases). CDR1 and CDR2 (germline): SNHLY, FYNNEI. Trimming took 7 bases from V and 2 from J, leaving 12 bases between them. The CDR3 has 13 amino acids. CDR3 in amino acids: CASKVGETYEQYF. The CDR3 DNA follows: TGTGCCAGCAAGGTCGGGGAAACCTACGAGCAGTACTTC. Combining the CDR3 with reference TRBV2 and TRBJ2-7 gives the whole variable domain EPEVTQTPSHQVTQMGQEVILRCVPISNHLYFYWYRQILGQKVEFLVSFYNNEISEKSEIFDDQFSVERPDGSNFTLKIRSTKLEDSAMYFCASKVGETYEQYFGPGTRLTVT.

The chain carries TRBV29-1 and TRBJ1-1; possible D gene TRBD1, 5 bases. The CDR3 sequence is 12 residues long. Germline-derived CDR1 and CDR2 are SQVTM and ANQGSEA. Trimming took 3 bases from V and 2 from J, leaving 7 bases between them. In nucleotides, the CDR3 is TGCAGCGTTGAGAGGGGAAACACTGAAGCTTTCTTT. The encoded protein is CSVERGNTEAFF.

This clonotype was observed a few times. The chain recombines TRBV12-3 or TRBV12-4 with TRBJ1-6, with D possibly TRBD1 on 6 matching bases. The V gene lost 6 bases and the J gene lost 10 bases, with 13 bases spanning the gap. The CDR3 totals 13 residues. CDR3 protein: CASSRGLFSPLHF. The DNA of the CDR3 is TGTGCCAGCAGCAGGGGACTTTTCTCACCCCTCCACTTT.

The chain recombines TRBV7-9 with TRBJ1-3, with D tentatively TRBD1 (5 bases). There are 14 residues in the CDR3. The ends were cut back, 5 bases at V and 4 bases at J, with 12 bases in the middle. Germline-derived CDR1 and CDR2 are SEHNR and FQNEAQ (reference sequence). The CDR3 nucleotides read TGTGCCAGCAGCCGGTTGGGGCACGGAAACACCATATATTTT. This translates into CASSRLGHGNTIYF.

The CDR3, as DNA: TGTGCCAGCAGCCAAGACGAGACAGTAAACACTGAAGCTTTCTTT. It yields the protein CASSQDETVNTEAFF. The V gene is TRBV3-1, the J gene TRBJ1-1; D might be TRBD1 (5 bases). The CDR3 loop spans 15 amino acids. The V and J ends lost 0 bases and 2 bases respectively, with 10 bases between them. CDR1 is LGHDT, CDR2 YNNKEL, per germline (reference sequence).

The chain joins TRBV11-2 to TRBJ1-1, with unresolved D. The CDR3 is made up of 12 amino acids. CDR1 and CDR2 from the germline V gene are SGHAT and FQNNGV. V was shortened by 6 bases and J by 1 base, with 6 bases between the two germline ends. In DNA, the CDR3 is TGTGCCAGCAGGCCTCAGAACACTGAAGCTTTCTTT. Its protein is CASRPQNTEAFF.

This clonotype was seen more than once but under ten times. The chain uses TRBV2 and TRBJ2-5; 7 nucleotides match TRBD1. Germline CDR1 is SNHLY and CDR2 is FYNNEI. CDR3 size: 13 residues. V gave up 8 bases and J gave up 5 bases; unmatched junction bases: 8. The CDR3 coding sequence is TGTGCCAGCGAGAGACAGGGAAGCGAGACCCAGTACTTC. It codes for CASERQGSETQYF.

This clonotype was seen a few times. V and J are TRBV12-3 or TRBV12-4 and TRBJ1-2, with D maybe TRBD1 (6 bases). The CDR3 loop spans 14 amino acids. The V gene lost 6 bases and the J gene lost 6 bases, with 17 bases spanning the gap. DNA for the CDR3: TGTGCCAGCAGCTATTCCGCGGGGGCGAATGGCTACACCTTC. Amino acid sequence: CASSYSAGANGYTF.